This TCR beta chain was observed in a study of CD8 T cells in ankylosing spondylitis. A word on this clonotype: Its antigen is not known.

The germline CDR1 and CDR2 sequences are DFQATT and SNEGSKA (reference sequence). Trimming took off 6 bases at V and 4 bases at J, with 4 bases between the two ends. The CDR3 runs 10 residues. Preparation of TCR beta libraries was done by quantitative 5'-RACE with molecular barcodes. MiXCR, run by TCRdb on the 5' RACE reads, gives a single entry per CDR3 protein. The sample has 500,000 or so distinct CDR3 sequences, 5.3% seen once. The study's findings and limits: Some of these motif variants have turned up before, in reports on reactive arthritis synovial fluid and blood. Disease-associated clonotypes exhibited CD8+ identity and were relatively infrequent in peripheral blood. Clones linked to disease were reported to show significant enrichment in matched ankylosing spondylitis synovial fluid. In ankylosing spondylitis blood, a motif of seven to nine highly homologous TCR beta variants appeared characteristic.

This clonotype was sampled from a male donor with ankylosing spondylitis. This sequence joins TRBV20-1 and TRBJ1-3; D gene ambiguous. The sequenced sample consisted of blood, either unsorted or a sorted T cell fraction (not recorded which). Here the CDR3 reads CSALGNTIYF. The DNA for the CDR3 is TGCAGTGCCCTCGGAAACACCATATATTTT.